The rows below give T cell receptor beta chains drawn from one sample of a study of T-cell reconstitution after alpha-beta-depleted transplantation in children. One entry per CDR3 protein results from TCRdb running MiXCR on the PCR reads. The table shows about 1,000,000 distinct CDR3 sequences, with roughly 31% occurring only once. This specimen consisted of PBMCs, mostly from graft donor cells, obtained 360 days after TCRalphabeta/CD19-depleted stem cell transplant. These receptors all stem from a boy in the first two years of life who had a stem cell transplant for SCID, so the T cells may come from the graft donor. The CDR3 runs from the conserved cysteine through the conserved F or W. A D gene is named only where the DNA matches it firmly. Size values are once, few and many counts, or a class for expanded clones, and some rows have none.

abundance: few; v_gene: TRBV10-3; d_gene: TRBD1; j_gene: TRBJ2-7; CDR3nt: TGTGCCATCGAAGGACAGGGCCAGAGGGAGCAGTACTTC; CDR3aa: CAIEGQGQREQYF
abundance: -; v_gene: TRBV9; d_gene: -; j_gene: TRBJ2-2; CDR3nt: TGTGCCAGCAGCGTAACGCCCCACCTCGGGACACCTAACACCGGGGAGCTGTTTTTT; CDR3aa: CASSVTPHLGTPNTGELFF
abundance: -; v_gene: TRBV19; d_gene: TRBD2; j_gene: TRBJ2-1; CDR3nt: TGTGCCAGTAGTGCTAGACTAGCCAAATCCTACAATGAGCAGTTCTTC; CDR3aa: CASSARLAKSYNEQFF
abundance: -; v_gene: TRBV5-8; d_gene: -; j_gene: TRBJ2-2; CDR3nt: TGTGCCAGCAGCTCTGCAGGAGGCGGGGAGCTGTTTTTT; CDR3aa: CASSSAGGGELFF
abundance: -; v_gene: TRBV5-1; d_gene: -; j_gene: TRBJ2-1; CDR3nt: TGCGCCAGCAGCCCCGGACTGGTTAACAATGAGCAGTTCTTC; CDR3aa: CASSPGLVNNEQFF
abundance: few; v_gene: TRBV2; d_gene: TRBD2; j_gene: TRBJ2-3; CDR3nt: TGTGCCAGCAGTGAAGGCCGCGGGGGGGCGACAGATACGCAGTATTTT; CDR3aa: CASSEGRGGATDTQYF
abundance: -; v_gene: TRBV11-2; d_gene: -; j_gene: TRBJ2-1; CDR3nt: TGTGCCAGCAGCTTAGATAGGGGGGCGGGATTCTTC; CDR3aa: CASSLDRGAGFF
abundance: few; v_gene: TRBV5-5; d_gene: TRBD1; j_gene: TRBJ2-3; CDR3nt: TGTGCCAGCAGCTTGAAGGGGGTAGGACAGGGCGGCCCGGGTACGCAGTATTTT; CDR3aa: CASSLKGVGQGGPGTQYF
abundance: few; v_gene: TRBV6-5; d_gene: -; j_gene: TRBJ1-2; CDR3nt: TGTGCCATCCTTGGGGTTTGGGGCTACACCTTC; CDR3aa: CAILGVWGYTF
abundance: -; v_gene: TRBV5-1; d_gene: TRBD1; j_gene: TRBJ1-1; CDR3nt: TGCGCCAGCAGCTCAGCGAGACAGGGCCGGACTGAAGCTTTCTTT; CDR3aa: CASSSARQGRTEAFF
abundance: many; v_gene: TRBV15; d_gene: -; j_gene: TRBJ2-1; CDR3nt: TGTGCCACCAGGCTGCGTGGCGCACCCTACGAGAATGAGCAGTTCTTC; CDR3aa: CATRLRGAPYENEQFF
abundance: few; v_gene: TRBV10-2; d_gene: -; j_gene: TRBJ1-1; CDR3nt: TGCGCCAGCAGTGGACGACCATGGAACACTGAAGCTTTCTTT; CDR3aa: CASSGRPWNTEAFF
abundance: -; v_gene: TRBV5-5; d_gene: -; j_gene: TRBJ2-5; CDR3nt: TGTGCCAGCAGCTTCACCGGGACAACCCAAGAGACCCAGTACTTC; CDR3aa: CASSFTGTTQETQYF
abundance: few; v_gene: TRBV7-2; d_gene: -; j_gene: TRBJ2-3; CDR3nt: TGTGCCAGCAGCTTTGGGCGGGGCCCTAGCACAGATACGCAGTATTTT; CDR3aa: CASSFGRGPSTDTQYF
abundance: few; v_gene: TRBV5-1; d_gene: -; j_gene: TRBJ1-1; CDR3nt: TGCGCCAGCAGCTGGGGGGACAAAATAGTGAACACTGAAGCTTTCTTT; CDR3aa: CASSWGDKIVNTEAFF
abundance: -; v_gene: TRBV7-6; d_gene: -; j_gene: TRBJ2-3; CDR3nt: TGTGCCAGCAGCTTATCTTCTAACGGGGCCAGCACAGATACGCAGTATTTT; CDR3aa: CASSLSSNGASTDTQYF
abundance: -; v_gene: TRBV9; d_gene: -; j_gene: TRBJ2-1; CDR3nt: TGTGCCAGCAGCACAGGACAGGAGCAGTTCTTC; CDR3aa: CASSTGQEQFF
abundance: few; v_gene: TRBV5-1; d_gene: -; j_gene: TRBJ2-3; CDR3nt: TGCGCCAGCAGGGCCCGGGGGGACAATTACGCAGATACGCAGTATTTT; CDR3aa: CASRARGDNYADTQYF